Given below is one TCR beta chain in context. What it binds is not known. The entry originates in a study of cytomegalovirus exposure and HLA in healthy donors. Study observations and caveats: The study recorded 150 to 200 TCR beta chains that were cytomegalovirus-associated. Among the sequence variants, a highly shared cluster was likely an artifact of sequencing.

Germline-derived CDR1 and CDR2 are SGHNT and YENEEA. Trimming removed 0 bases at V and 7 bases at J, with 9 bases between. This CDR3 comprises 13 residues. The PCR was carried out with 60 Vbeta primers and 13 Jbeta primers. Profiling relied on immunoSEQ multiplex PCR, and the TCRdb table lists in-frame clones only, not all of them. Among about 160,000 clones listed, approximately 80% were seen once. This TCR was recovered from a woman in her fifties or sixties in good health and CMV-seropositive. The J gene is TRBJ1-2, the V gene TRBV11-3; no reliable D call. Sequencing was performed on PBMCs. The CDR3 region has the DNA TGTGCCAGCAGCTTAGATCGGGAGGGTGGCTACACCTTC. Its protein is CASSLDREGGYTF.